This T cell receptor (beta chain) emerged from a study of breast tumors, draining lymph nodes, adjacent tissues. The lymph nodes were axillary draining lymph nodes from breast cancer patients. TCRdb passed the multiplex PCR reads through MiXCR, listing each CDR3 protein once. The repertoire holds approximately 170,000 distinct CDR3 sequences, roughly 30% seen once, with about 3.9% in the top ten. The CDR3 adds up to 19 amino acids, both ends counted. The germline V gene has CDR1 SQVTM and CDR2 ANQGSEA. Turning to this clonotype: Antigen unknown. The DNA is omitted, as the CDR3 cannot be located on it reliably, and the CDR3 follows TCRdb's listing.

Study outcomes and limitations: The lymph node origin of tumor T cells was framed as consistent with a hypothesis, not demonstrated. Data fit most tumor T cells coming from lymph node, expanding in tumor. Tumor TCR diversity was below lymph nodes but above nontumor tissue. Compared with basal-like, luminal-like tumors shared significantly more repertoire with nontumor tissue.

Sequenced input: axillary lymph node tissue. This chain joins TRBV29-1 and TRBJ2-5. The origin of this receptor is a female donor with breast cancer. Some clones in this sample may be carry-over from other donors' samples. The CDR3 reads CSVAGGNYGYTFGSGTQHF.